This TCR beta chain originates from a study of cytomegalovirus exposure and HLA in healthy donors. CDR1 SGHAT and CDR2 FQDESV come from the germline V gene (reference sequence). The V gene lost 5 bases and the J gene lost 3 bases, with 13 bases spanning the gap. This CDR3 has 15 residues. PCR used 60 Vbeta primers and 13 Jbeta primers. Clones were sequenced by immunoSEQ multiplex PCR, and TCRdb holds only the in-frame ones, with some missing. The profile covers some 200,000 clones, with almost 85% appearing a single time and around 0.57% taken by the ten largest. With respect to this clone: No antigen is known for it.

Overall study results and limits: With later analysis, a missense DCLRE1C variant became linked to TCR beta V- and J-gene trimming. Versus the approximately 700-donor mean, an Asian-associated ancestry cluster reportedly showed fewer N-insertions in a later analysis.

The sample comprised PBMCs. This receptor was identified in a woman in her thirties or forties in good health and CMV-seronegative. The chain employs TRBV11-1 and TRBJ1-4, with unresolved D. The CDR3: CASSLRGGANEKLFF. The CDR3 nucleotides are TGTGCCAGCAGCCTCCGGGGAGGAGCTAATGAAAAACTGTTTTTT.